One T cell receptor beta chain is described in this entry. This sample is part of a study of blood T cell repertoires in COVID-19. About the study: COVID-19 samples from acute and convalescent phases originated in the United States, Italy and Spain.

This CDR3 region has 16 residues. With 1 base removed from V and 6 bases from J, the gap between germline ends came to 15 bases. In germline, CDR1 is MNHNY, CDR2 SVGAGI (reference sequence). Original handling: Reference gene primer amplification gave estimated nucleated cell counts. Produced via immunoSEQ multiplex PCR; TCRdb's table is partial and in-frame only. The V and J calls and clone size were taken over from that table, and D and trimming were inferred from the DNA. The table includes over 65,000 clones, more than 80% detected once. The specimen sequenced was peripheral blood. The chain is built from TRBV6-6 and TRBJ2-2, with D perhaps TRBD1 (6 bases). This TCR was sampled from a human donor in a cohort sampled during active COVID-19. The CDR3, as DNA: TGTGCCAGCAGTTACTTTATTTCAGGGGTGGCCGGGGAGCTGTTTTTT. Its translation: CASSYFISGVAGELFF.